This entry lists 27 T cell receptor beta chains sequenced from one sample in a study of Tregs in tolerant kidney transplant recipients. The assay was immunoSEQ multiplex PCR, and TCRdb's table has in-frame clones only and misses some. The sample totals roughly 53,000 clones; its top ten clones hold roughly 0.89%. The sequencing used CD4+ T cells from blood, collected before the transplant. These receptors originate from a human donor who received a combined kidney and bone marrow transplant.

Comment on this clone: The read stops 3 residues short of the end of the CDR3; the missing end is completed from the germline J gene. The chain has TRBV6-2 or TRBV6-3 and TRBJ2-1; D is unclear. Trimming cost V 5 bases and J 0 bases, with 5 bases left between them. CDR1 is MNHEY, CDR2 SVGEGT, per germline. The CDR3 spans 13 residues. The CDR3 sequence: CASSPGSYNEQFF. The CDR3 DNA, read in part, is TGTGCCAGCAGTCCCGGCTCCTACAATGAG.

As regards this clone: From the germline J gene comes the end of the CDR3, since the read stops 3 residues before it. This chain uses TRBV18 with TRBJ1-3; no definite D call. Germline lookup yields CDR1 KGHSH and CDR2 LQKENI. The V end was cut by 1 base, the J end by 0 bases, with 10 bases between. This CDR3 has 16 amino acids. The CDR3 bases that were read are TGTGCCAGCTCACCACTCGGCAGGAACTCTGGAAACACC. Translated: CASSPLGRNSGNT. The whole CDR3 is CASSPLGRNSGNTIYF.

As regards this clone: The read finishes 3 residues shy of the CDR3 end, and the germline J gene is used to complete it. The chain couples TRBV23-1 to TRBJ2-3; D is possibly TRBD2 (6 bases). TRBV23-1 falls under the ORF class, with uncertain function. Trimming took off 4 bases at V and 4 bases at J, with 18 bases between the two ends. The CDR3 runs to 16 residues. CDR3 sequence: CASSPPGWTISDTQYF. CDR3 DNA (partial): TGCGCCAGCAGTCCCCCGGGGTGGACTATATCAGATACG.

The CDR3 protein is CASSPNRDPPLHF. CDR3 DNA (partial): TGTGCCAGCTCACCAAACAGGGACCCACCC. The J gene is TRBJ1-6, the V gene TRBV18, with D maybe TRBD1 (6 bases). The read finishes 3 residues shy of the CDR3 end, and the germline J gene is used to complete it. The CDR3 consists of 13 residues. The germline V gene encodes CDR1 KGHSH and CDR2 LQKENI. V was clipped by 2 bases and J by 11 bases, with 10 bases between them.

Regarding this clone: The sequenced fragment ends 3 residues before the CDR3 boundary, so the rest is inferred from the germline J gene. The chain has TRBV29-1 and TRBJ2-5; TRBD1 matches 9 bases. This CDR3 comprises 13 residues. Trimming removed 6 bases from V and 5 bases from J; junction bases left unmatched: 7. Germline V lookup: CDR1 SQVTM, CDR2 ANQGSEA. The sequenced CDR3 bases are TGCAGCGTCAGGACAGGGGTTGGTGAGACC. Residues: CSVRTGVGET. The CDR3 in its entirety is CSVRTGVGETQYF.

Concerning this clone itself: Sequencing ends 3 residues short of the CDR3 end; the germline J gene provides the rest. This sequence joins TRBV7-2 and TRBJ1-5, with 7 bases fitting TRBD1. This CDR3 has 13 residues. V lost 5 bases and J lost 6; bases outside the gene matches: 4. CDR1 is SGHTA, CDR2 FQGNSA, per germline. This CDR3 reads CASSDRVGQPQHF. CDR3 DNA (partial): TGTGCCAGCAGCGACAGGGTAGGTCAGCCC.

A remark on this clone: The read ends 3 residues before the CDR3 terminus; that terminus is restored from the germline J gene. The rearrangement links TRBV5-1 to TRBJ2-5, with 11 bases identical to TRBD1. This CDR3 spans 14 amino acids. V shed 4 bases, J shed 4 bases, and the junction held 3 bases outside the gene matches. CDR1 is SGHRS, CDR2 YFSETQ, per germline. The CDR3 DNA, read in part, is TGCGCCAGCAGCGCGGGACAGGGGGGAGAGACC. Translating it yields CASSAGQGGET. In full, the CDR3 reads CASSAGQGGETQYF. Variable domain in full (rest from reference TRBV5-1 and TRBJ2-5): KAGVTQTPRYLIKTRGQQVTLSCSPISGHRSVSWYQQTPGQGLQFLFEYFSETQRNKGNFPGRFSGRQFSNSRSEMNVSTLELGDSALYLCASSAGQGGETQYFGPGTRLLVL.

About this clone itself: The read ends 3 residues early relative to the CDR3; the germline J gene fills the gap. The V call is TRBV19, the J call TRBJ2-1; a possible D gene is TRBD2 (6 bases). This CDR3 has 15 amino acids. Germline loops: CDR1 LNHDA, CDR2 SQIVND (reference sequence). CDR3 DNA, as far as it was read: TGTGCAACTACTCCCCCGGGGGAGGCCTACAATGAG. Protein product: CATTPPGEAYNE. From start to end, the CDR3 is CATTPPGEAYNEQFF.

CDR3 protein: CASSLGTRTENTEAFF. The part of the CDR3 DNA that was read is TGCGCCAGCAGCTTGGGGACGAGGACAGAGAACACTGAA. V is TRBV5-1 and J is TRBJ1-1, with a weak D call TRBD1 (6 bases). The read finishes 3 residues shy of the CDR3 end, and the germline J gene is used to complete it. Germline loops: CDR1 SGHRS, CDR2 YFSETQ. V dropped 0 bases and J dropped 1 base, with 13 bases sitting between them. There are 16 residues in the CDR3.

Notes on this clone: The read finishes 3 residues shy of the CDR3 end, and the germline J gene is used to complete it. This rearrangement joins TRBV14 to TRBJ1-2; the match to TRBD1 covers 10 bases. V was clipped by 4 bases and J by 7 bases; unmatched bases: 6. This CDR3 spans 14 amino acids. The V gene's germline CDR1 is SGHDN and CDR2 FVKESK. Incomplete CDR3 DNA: TGTGCCAGCAGCCCGTACGGACAGGGGGTTGGC. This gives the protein CASSPYGQGVG. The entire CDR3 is CASSPYGQGVGYTF. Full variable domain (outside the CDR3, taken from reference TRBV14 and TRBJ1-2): EAGVTQFPSHSVIEKGQTVTLRCDPISGHDNLYWYRRVMGKEIKFLLHFVKESKQDESGMPNNRFLAERTGGTYSTLKVQPAELEDSGVYFCASSPYGQGVGYTFGSGTRLTVV.

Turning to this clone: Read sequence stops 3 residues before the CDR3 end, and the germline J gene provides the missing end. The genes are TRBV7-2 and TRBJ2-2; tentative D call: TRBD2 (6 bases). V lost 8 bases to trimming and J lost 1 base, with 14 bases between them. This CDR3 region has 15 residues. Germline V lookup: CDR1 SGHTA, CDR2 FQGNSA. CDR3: CASGGIPLNTGELFF. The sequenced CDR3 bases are TGTGCCAGCGGGGGGATTCCATTGAACACCGGGGAG.

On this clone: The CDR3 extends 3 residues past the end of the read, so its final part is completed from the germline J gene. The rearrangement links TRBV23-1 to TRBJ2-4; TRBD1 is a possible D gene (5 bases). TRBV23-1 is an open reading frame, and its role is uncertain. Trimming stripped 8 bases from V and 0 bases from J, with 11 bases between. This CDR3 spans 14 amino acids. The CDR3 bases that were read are TGCGCCAGCGTACAGGACCTAGCCAAAAACATT. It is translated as CASVQDLAKNI. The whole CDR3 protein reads CASVQDLAKNIQYF.

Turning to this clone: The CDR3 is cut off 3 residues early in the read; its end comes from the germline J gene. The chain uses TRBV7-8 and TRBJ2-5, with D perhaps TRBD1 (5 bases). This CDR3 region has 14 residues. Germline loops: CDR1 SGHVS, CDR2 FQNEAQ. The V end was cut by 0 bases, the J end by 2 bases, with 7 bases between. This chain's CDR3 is CASSLAGLQETQYF. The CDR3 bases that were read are TGTGCCAGCAGCTTAGCGGGGCTGCAAGAGACC.

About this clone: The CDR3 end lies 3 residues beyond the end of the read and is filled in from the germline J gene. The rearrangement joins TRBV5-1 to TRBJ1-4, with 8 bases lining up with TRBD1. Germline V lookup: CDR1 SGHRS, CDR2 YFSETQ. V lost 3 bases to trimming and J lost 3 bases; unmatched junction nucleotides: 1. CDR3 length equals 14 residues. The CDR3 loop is CASSSTGANEKLFF. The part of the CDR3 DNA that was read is TGCGCCAGCAGCTCGACAGGGGCTAATGAAAAA.

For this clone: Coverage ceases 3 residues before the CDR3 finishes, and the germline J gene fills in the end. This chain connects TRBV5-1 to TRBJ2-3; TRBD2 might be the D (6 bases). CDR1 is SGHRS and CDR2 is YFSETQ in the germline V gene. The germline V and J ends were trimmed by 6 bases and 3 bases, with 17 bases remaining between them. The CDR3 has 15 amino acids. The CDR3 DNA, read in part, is TGCGCCAGCACATTAGCGGTGGACGAAACAGATACG. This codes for CASTLAVDETDT. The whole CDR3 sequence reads CASTLAVDETDTQYF.

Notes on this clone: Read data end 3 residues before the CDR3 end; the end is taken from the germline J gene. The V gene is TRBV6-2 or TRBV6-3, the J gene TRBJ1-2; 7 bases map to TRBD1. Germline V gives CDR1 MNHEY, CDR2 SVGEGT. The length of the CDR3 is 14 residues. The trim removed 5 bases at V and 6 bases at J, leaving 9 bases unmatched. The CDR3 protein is CASSGRTGSDGYTF. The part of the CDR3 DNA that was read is TGTGCCAGCAGTGGTCGGACAGGTAGTGATGGC.

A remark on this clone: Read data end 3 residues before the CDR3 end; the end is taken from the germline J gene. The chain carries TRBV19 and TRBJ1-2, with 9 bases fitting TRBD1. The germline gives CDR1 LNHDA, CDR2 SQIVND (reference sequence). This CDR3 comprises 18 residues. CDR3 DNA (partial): TGTGCCAGTAGGACCCAGGCCTTCCCGGGGACAGGGATAACCGGC. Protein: CASRTQAFPGTGITG. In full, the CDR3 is CASRTQAFPGTGITGYTF. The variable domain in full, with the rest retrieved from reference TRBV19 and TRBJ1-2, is DGGITQSPKYLFRKEGQNVTLSCEQNLNHDAMYWYRQDPGQGLRLIYYSQIVNDFQKGDIAEGYSVSREKKESFPLTVTSAQKNPTAFYLCASRTQAFPGTGITGYTFGSGTRLTVV.

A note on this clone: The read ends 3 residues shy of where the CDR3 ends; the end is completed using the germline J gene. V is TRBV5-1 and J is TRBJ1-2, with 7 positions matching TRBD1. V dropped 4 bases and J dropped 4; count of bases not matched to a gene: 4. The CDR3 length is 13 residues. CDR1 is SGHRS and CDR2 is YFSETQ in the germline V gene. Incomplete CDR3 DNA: TGCGCCAGCAGCCTCGGGACAGCCTATGGC. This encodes CASSLGTAYG. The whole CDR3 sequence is CASSLGTAYGYTF.

CDR3 bases read: TGTGCCAGCAGCCCCTATCCTGGGGCCAACGTC. Its protein product is CASSPYPGANV. The whole CDR3 is CASSPYPGANVLTF. The chain joins TRBV7-9 to TRBJ2-6; no clear D gene. The read stops 3 residues short of the end of the CDR3; the missing end is completed from the germline J gene. This CDR3 comprises 14 residues. Deletions cut 5 bases from V and 2 bases from J, with 7 bases between. Germline CDR1 is SEHNR and CDR2 is FQNEAQ (reference sequence).

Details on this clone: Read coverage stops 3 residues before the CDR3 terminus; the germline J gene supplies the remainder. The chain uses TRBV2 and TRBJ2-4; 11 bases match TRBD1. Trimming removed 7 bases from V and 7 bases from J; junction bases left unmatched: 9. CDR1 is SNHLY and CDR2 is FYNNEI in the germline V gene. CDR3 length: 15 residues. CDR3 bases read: TGTGCCAGCAAGATCTCCGGGACAGGGGGGAACATT. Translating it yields CASKISGTGGNI. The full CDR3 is CASKISGTGGNIQYF.

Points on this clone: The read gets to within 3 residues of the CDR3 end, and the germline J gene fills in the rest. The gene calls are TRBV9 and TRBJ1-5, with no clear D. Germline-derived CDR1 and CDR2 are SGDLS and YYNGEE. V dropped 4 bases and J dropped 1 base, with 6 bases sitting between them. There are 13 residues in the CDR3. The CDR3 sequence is CASSRHSNQPQHF. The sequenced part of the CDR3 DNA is TGTGCCAGCAGCCGACACAGCAATCAGCCC.

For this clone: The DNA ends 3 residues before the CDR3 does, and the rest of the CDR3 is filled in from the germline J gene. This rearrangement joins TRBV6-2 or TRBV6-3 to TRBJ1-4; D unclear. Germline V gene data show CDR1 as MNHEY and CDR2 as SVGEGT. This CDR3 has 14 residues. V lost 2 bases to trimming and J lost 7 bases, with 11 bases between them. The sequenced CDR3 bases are TGTGCCAGCAGTTACCGGACTTCGGTTGAAAAA. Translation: CASSYRTSVEK. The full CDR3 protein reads CASSYRTSVEKLFF.

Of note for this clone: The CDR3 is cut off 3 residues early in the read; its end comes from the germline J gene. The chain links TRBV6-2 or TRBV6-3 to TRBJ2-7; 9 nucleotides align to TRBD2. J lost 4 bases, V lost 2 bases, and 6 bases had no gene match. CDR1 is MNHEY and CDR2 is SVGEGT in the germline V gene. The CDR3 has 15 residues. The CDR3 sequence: CASSYRVAGVYEQYF. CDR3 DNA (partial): TGTGCCAGCAGTTACAGGGTAGCGGGAGTTTACGAG.

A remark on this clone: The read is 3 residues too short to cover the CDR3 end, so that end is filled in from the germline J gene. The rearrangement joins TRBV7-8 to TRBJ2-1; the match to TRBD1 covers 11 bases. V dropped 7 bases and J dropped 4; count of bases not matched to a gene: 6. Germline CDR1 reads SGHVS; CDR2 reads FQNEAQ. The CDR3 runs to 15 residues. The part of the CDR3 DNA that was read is TGTGCCAGCACCCACGGACAGGGGGCATACAATGAG. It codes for CASTHGQGAYNE. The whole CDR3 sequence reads CASTHGQGAYNEQFF. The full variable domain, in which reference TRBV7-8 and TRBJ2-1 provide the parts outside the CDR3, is GAGVSQSPRYKVAKRGQDVALRCDPISGHVSLFWYQQALGQGPEFLTYFQNEAQLDKSGLPSDRFFAERPEGSVSTLKIQRTQQEDSAVYLCASTHGQGAYNEQFFGPGTRLTVL.

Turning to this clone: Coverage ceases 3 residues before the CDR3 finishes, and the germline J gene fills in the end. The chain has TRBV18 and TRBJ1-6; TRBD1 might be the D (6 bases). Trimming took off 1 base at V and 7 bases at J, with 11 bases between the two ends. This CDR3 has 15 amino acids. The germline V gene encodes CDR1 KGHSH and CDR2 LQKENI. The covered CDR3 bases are TGTGCCAGCTCACCACGGCAGGGGCAGAATTCACCC. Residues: CASSPRQGQNSP. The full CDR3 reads CASSPRQGQNSPLHF. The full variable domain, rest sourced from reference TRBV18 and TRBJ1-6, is NAGVMQNPRHLVRRRGQEARLRCSPMKGHSHVYWYRQLPEEGLKFMVYLQKENIIDESGMPKERFSAEFPKEGPSILRIQQVVRGDSAAYFCASSPRQGQNSPLHFGNGTRLTVT.

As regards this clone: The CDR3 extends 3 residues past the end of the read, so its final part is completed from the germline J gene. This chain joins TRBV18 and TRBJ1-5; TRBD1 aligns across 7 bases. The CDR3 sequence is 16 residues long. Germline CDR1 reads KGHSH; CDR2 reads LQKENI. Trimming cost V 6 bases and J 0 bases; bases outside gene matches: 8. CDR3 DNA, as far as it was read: TGTGCCAGCTCGTCAGGACAGGCAGATAGCAATCAGCCC. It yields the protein CASSSGQADSNQP. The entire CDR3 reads CASSSGQADSNQPQHF.

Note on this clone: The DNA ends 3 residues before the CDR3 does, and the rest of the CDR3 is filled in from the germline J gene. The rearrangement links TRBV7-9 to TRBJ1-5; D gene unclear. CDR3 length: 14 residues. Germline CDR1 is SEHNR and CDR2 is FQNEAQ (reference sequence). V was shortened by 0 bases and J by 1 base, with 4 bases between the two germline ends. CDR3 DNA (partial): TGTGCCAGCAGCTTAGCAGGCAGCAATCAGCCC. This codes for CASSLAGSNQP. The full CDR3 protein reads CASSLAGSNQPQHF.